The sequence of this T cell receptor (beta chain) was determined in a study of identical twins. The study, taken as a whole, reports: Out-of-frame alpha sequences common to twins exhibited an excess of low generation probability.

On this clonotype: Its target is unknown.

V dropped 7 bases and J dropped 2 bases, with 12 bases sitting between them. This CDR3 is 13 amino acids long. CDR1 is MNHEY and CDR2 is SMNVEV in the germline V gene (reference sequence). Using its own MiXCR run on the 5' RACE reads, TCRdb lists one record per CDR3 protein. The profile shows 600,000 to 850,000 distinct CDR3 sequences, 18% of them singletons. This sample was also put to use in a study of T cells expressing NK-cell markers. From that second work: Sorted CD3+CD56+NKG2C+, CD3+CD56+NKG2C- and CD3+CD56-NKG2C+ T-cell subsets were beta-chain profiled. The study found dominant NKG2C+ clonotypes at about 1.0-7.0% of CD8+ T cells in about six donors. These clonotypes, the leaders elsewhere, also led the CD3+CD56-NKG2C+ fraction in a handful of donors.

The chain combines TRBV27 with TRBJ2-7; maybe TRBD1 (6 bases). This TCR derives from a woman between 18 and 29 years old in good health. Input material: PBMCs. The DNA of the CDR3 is TGTGCCAGCAAGGAAGGACAGACCTACGAGCAGTACTTC. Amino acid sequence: CASKEGQTYEQYF.